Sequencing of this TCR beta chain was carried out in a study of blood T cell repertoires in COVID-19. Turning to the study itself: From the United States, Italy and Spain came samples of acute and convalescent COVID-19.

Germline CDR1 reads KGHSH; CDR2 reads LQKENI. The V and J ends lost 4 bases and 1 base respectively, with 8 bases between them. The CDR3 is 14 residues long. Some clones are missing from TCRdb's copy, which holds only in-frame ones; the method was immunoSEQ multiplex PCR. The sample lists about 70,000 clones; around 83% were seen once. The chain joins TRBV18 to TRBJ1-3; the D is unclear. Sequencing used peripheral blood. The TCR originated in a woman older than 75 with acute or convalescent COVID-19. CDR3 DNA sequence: TGTGCCAGCTCACTCGCCCAGTCTGGAAACACCATATATTTT. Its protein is CASSLAQSGNTIYF.